This T cell receptor (beta chain) was documented in a study of cytomegalovirus exposure and HLA in healthy donors. This CDR3 is 13 amino acids long. Trimming removed 1 base at V and 6 bases at J, with 7 bases between. CDR1 LGHNA and CDR2 YNFKEQ come from the germline V gene. Points on this clone: Its target is not known.

General study points: In an earlier analysis, in under 700 donors, most V segments appeared productive either ~87% or ~30% of the time. A few chains tied to CMV proved CMV antigen-specific in vitro.

The PCR ran on 60 Vbeta and 13 Jbeta primers. Clones were sequenced by immunoSEQ multiplex PCR, and TCRdb holds only the in-frame ones, with some missing. The data contain approximately 150,000 clones, approximately 70% of them seen just once; the ten biggest clones take up roughly 5.2%. The TCR sequence derives from a young woman in good health and CMV-seropositive. The sequenced material came from PBMCs. The chain recombines TRBV4-2 with TRBJ2-1, with no clear D. The CDR3 coding sequence is TGTGCCAGCAGCCAAGGACTCAGCAATGAGCAGTTCTTC. It translates to CASSQGLSNEQFF.